This TCR beta chain was captured by sequencing in a study of regulatory T cells in long-lasting Graves disease. The time point is: newly diagnosed GD, antithyroid drugs for less than 3 months. The TCR library was prepared using RNA isolated from PBMCs. Building of the TCR beta libraries involved iRepertoire HTBI primers and Arm-PCR of CDR3 regions. TCRdb reprocessed the multiplex PCR reads with MiXCR, giving one entry per CDR3 protein. The sample gives 450,000 to 600,000 distinct CDR3 sequences, 15% to 20% of which show up once; 12% is in the top ten. The CDR3 covers 10 residues. Germline V gene lookup returns CDR1 SQVTM and CDR2 ANQGSEA. Trimming shortened V by 5 bases and J by 6 bases, and 8 bases separated the two germline ends. This clonotype occurred many times. These data were likewise used in another study, on T cells in Graves' hyperthyroidism and ophthalmopathy. This second report adds: HTBI primers were used for first-round RT-PCR of the TCR CDR3.

This TCR was recovered from a man aged 40-55 years with Graves disease. The sequencing used peripheral blood mononuclear cells (PBMCs), collected at new diagnosis, from a patient treated with antithyroid drugs. This chain connects TRBV29-1 to TRBJ2-7; D remains unclear. The CDR3 coding sequence is TGCAGCGTTATTTCCCCCGAGCAGTACTTC. Translation gives CSVISPEQYF.